This T cell receptor beta chain was identified in a study of response to subunit inactivated influenza vaccine. This clonotype has just a few counts. Its antigen is undetermined. The ends lost 0 bases at V and 4 bases at J; junction bases unmatched: 9. Germline loops: CDR1 SGDLS, CDR2 YYNGEE. There are 17 residues in the CDR3. Whole-study findings and limits: Few additional T cells are recruited per seasonal influenza vaccination, authors suggested.

MiXCR was run by TCRdb on the RT-PCR reads, yielding one entry per CDR3 protein. The profile covers 530,000 or so distinct CDR3 sequences, with roughly 10% appearing a single time and roughly 10% taken by the ten largest. The chain employs TRBV9 and TRBJ2-2, with 7 bases that match TRBD2. This material consisted of PBMCs from blood, taken on the day of vaccination. The TCR comes from a man aged 50-60 years who received an inactivated influenza vaccine. The CDR3 DNA is TGTGCCAGCAGCGTAGCAATTGGGGCGGGAGTCACCGGGGAGCTGTTTTTT. It yields the protein CASSVAIGAGVTGELFF.